One sample yielded the 10 T cell receptor beta chains listed below, sequenced in a study of human T cells and chemical hapten exposure. Time point of the sample: patch test 1, 2 weeks after DPC sensitization. Documented treatment: therapeutic diphenylcyclopropenone sensitization with weekly scalp DPC. Unfractionated whole blood yielded the extracted total RNA. MiXCR, applied by TCRdb to the RACE reads, yields one record per CDR3 protein. The table includes about 34,000 distinct CDR3 sequences, over 5.5% detected once. The sequences come from whole blood, collected in connection with sensitization to the hapten diphenylcyclopropenone (DPC). All receptors derive from a young woman with alopecia areata. Some clones in this sample may be carry-over from other donors' samples.

V is TRBV28 and J is TRBJ1-6, with 7 bases fitting TRBD1. V lost 6 bases to trimming and J lost 11 bases; unmatched junction nucleotides: 7. Germline assignment: CDR1 MDHEN and CDR2 SYDVKM. CDR3 length equals 13 residues. Written as DNA, the CDR3 is TGTGCCAGCAGGGGACAGCCCGACGCACCCCTCCACTTT. It translates to CASRGQPDAPLHF.

This chain connects TRBV6-5 to TRBJ1-1; no definite D call. Trimming cost V 4 bases and J 1 base, with 7 bases left between them. The CDR3 runs 13 residues. CDR1 is MNHEY and CDR2 is SVGAGI in the germline V gene. CDR3 region: CASSLLANTEAFF. The CDR3 DNA is TGTGCCAGCAGTTTGCTCGCGAACACTGAAGCTTTCTTT.

This clonotype has just a few counts. The chain has TRBV18 and TRBJ2-6; D is unclear. The CDR3 runs to 19 residues. Between the trimmed V and J ends, which lost 1 base and 0 bases, there was a span of 16 bases. Germline CDR1 KGHSH, CDR2 LQKENI. The CDR3 loop reads CASSPREIDGFSGANVLTF. The CDR3 coding sequence is TGTGCCAGCTCACCACGCGAAATCGACGGATTCTCTGGGGCCAACGTCCTGACTTTC.

There are many counts of this clonotype. The chain joins TRBV5-1 to TRBJ2-3; TRBD2 agrees at 7 bases. This CDR3 has 16 amino acids. The junction had 4 bases not matched to a gene; V was cut back by 0 bases and J by 0 bases. Germline V gives CDR1 SGHRS, CDR2 YFSETQ. The CDR3 protein is CASSLGLADSTDTQYF. CDR3 DNA: TGCGCCAGCAGCTTGGGCCTAGCGGACAGCACAGATACGCAGTATTTT.

This clonotype was recorded many times. The chain uses TRBV28 and TRBJ2-3, with unresolved D. CDR1 MDHEN and CDR2 SYDVKM come from the germline V gene. V gave up 4 bases and J gave up 2 bases, with 13 bases separating them. This CDR3 has 15 amino acids. The CDR3 coding sequence is TGTGCCAGCAGTTCCCCCCCGCAGATCACAGATACGCAGTATTTT. Protein: CASSSPPQITDTQYF.

At least ten counts were recorded for this clonotype. This chain connects TRBV7-9 to TRBJ2-7; 9 bases align to TRBD1. With V trimmed by 5 bases and J by 0 bases, 11 bases remained unmatched. Germline V lookup: CDR1 SEHNR, CDR2 FQNEAQ (reference sequence). The CDR3 totals 17 residues. CDR3 protein: CASSQGPGQGSSYEQYF. For the CDR3, the DNA is TGTGCCAGCAGCCAAGGCCCTGGACAGGGGTCCTCCTACGAGCAGTACTTC.

There are a few counts of this clonotype. The chain is built from TRBV7-2 and TRBJ1-3; D remains unclear. The length of the CDR3 is 12 residues. Germline lookup yields CDR1 SGHTA and CDR2 FQGNSA. Trimming shortened V by 3 bases and J by 4 bases, and 4 bases separated the two germline ends. This chain's CDR3 is CASSFYGNTIYF. CDR3 DNA: TGTGCCAGCAGCTTTTACGGAAACACCATATATTTT.

The chain joins TRBV7-9 to TRBJ1-3; D not resolved. Trimming took 6 bases from V and 0 from J, leaving 12 bases between them. This CDR3 comprises 15 residues. CDR1 SEHNR and CDR2 FQNEAQ come from the germline V gene (reference sequence). The CDR3 bases are TGTGCCAGCAGAGAAGTAGCCAGCTCTGGAAACACCATATATTTT. Translation gives CASREVASSGNTIYF.

This clonotype has ten or more counts. The rearrangement joins TRBV18 to TRBJ1-5, with D maybe TRBD1 (6 bases). Germline V gene lookup returns CDR1 KGHSH and CDR2 LQKENI. This CDR3 has 19 amino acids. V lost 1 base and J lost 2, with 21 bases in between. The CDR3 nucleotides read TGTGCCAGCTCACCACGACGCGACAGCATCAGGGGAGGCAATCAGCCCCAGCATTTT. Translation gives CASSPRRDSIRGGNQPQHF.

There are many counts of this clonotype. V usage is TRBV20-1 and J usage is TRBJ1-2; TRBD1 matches at 8 bases. V lost 3 bases, J lost 8 bases, and 11 bases stayed unmatched. There are 14 residues in the CDR3. The germline gives CDR1 DFQATT, CDR2 SNEGSKA (reference sequence). In nucleotides, the CDR3 is TGCAGTGCTAGGGAAGGACAGGGCACGTCGGGCTACACCTTC. Protein product: CSAREGQGTSGYTF.